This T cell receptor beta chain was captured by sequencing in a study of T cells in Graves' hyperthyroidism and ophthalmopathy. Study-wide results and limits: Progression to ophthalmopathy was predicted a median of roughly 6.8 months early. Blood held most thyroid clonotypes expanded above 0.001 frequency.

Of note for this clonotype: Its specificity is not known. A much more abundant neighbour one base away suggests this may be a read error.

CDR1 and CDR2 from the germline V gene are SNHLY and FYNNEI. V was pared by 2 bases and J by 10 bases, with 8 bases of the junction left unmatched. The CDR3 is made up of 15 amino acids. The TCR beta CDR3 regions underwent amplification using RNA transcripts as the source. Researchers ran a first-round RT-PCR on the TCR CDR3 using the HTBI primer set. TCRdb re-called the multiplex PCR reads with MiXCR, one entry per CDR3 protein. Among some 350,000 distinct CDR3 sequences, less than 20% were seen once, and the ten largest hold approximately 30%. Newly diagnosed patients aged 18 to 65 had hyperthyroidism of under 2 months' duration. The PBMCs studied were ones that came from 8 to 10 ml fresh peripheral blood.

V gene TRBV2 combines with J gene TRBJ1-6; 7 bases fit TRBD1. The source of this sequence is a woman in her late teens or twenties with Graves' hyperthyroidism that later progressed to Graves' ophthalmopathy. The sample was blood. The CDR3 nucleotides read TGTGCCAGCAGTGAAAGGCCAGGGGGGCTCTCACCCCTCCACTTT. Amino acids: CASSERPGGLSPLHF.